Included here is one T cell receptor (beta chain) sequence, with context. This specimen comes from a study of control samples from healthy donors and cancer patients. The repertoire was sequenced with immunoSEQ multiplex PCR; TCRdb's copy has only in-frame clones and lacks some. In the table there are about 120,000 clones, roughly 84% of which are singletons. The clonotype originates from a man between 35 and 55 years old in good health. Specimen: blood.

As DNA, the CDR3 is TGCAGTGCTGGAGGGAACACTGAAGCTTTCTTT. It codes for CSAGGNTEAFF. V and J are TRBV20-1 and TRBJ1-1, with no clear D. Germline V gives CDR1 DFQATT, CDR2 SNEGSKA (reference sequence). There are 11 residues in the CDR3. V lost 5 bases and J 1 base, leaving 5 bases between the germline ends.